This T cell receptor (beta chain) was found in a study of OX40 agonist ivuxolimab in advanced cancers. The CDR3 loop spans 13 amino acids. Per the germline V gene, CDR1 is MNHEY and CDR2 is SVGAGI. V was pared by 8 bases and J by 8 bases, with 11 bases of the junction left unmatched. Concerning this clone: Antigen specificity is unknown.

Study conclusions and caveats: The 0.1-3.0 mg/kg partial responders had among the lowest clonal expansion. Compared with CD4+, CD8+ T cells on average had more expanded clones. At 0.1 to 3.0 mg/kg, clonal expansion of CD4+ and CD8+ blood T cells had occurred by week 6.

Generated by immunoSEQ multiplex PCR, the TCRdb table keeps only in-frame clones and is missing some. The sample carries approximately 80,000 clones, around 86% recorded once. This chain connects TRBV6-5 to TRBJ1-2; 7 bases fit TRBD1. This receptor was identified in an adult with an advanced solid tumor such as melanoma, head and neck, liver or kidney cancer. The sample consisted of CD4+ or CD8+ T cells sorted from blood, taken in a trial of the OX40 agonist ivuxolimab. CDR3 in DNA: TGTGCCAGCGGGCCTGCAGGGGGACGAGGCTACACCTTC. Translating gives CASGPAGGRGYTF.